The next 17 T cell receptor beta chains were all read from a single sample in a study of T cells expressing NK-cell markers. TCRdb processed the 5' RACE reads again and assigns one entry to each CDR3 protein, with no DNA. The table gives 350,000 to 400,000 distinct CDR3 sequences; the top ten clones make up roughly a tenth of it. The sequenced sample consisted of blood T cells: a sorted CD56 or NKG2C T cell subset, CD4+ or CD8+ T cells, or bulk PBMC T cells (not recorded which). The receptors here all came from a woman aged 45-60 years in good health.

The rearrangement uses TRBV7-3 and TRBJ2-2; with no DNA, the TCRdb D assignment of TRBD1 cannot be verified. This CDR3 has 13 amino acids. The germline V gene encodes CDR1 SGHTA and CDR2 FQGTGA. CDR3 in amino acids: CASSRAPTGELFF.

V is TRBV27 and J is TRBJ2-5; TCRdb names TRBD1, which stays unverified in the absence of DNA. Germline values: CDR1 MNHEY, CDR2 SMNVEV (reference sequence). This CDR3 region has 15 residues. The CDR3 loop is CASSFSRTGGETQYF.

The CDR3 is CASSPLKGSRSTDTQYF. The J gene is TRBJ2-3, the V gene TRBV18. Per the germline V gene, CDR1 is KGHSH and CDR2 is LQKENI. The CDR3 is 17 residues long. The full variable domain, with the rest looked up from reference TRBV18 and TRBJ2-3, is NAGVMQNPRHLVRRRGQEARLRCSPMKGHSHVYWYRQLPEEGLKFMVYLQKENIIDESGMPKERFSAEFPKEGPSILRIQQVVRGDSAAYFCASSPLKGSRSTDTQYFGPGTRLTVL.

This chain links TRBV18 with TRBJ2-6; with no DNA, the TCRdb D assignment of TRBD1 cannot be verified. The CDR3 spans 16 residues. The germline CDR1 and CDR2 sequences are KGHSH and LQKENI. The CDR3 loop is CASSAQGGAGANVLTF.

This chain uses TRBV5-1 with TRBJ2-3; as DNA is missing, the TRBD2 call by TCRdb cannot be tested. Germline V gene sequence: CDR1 SGHRS, CDR2 YFSETQ. The CDR3 spans 18 residues. CDR3 protein: CASSSQQREGFGTDTQYF.

The V call is TRBV2, the J call TRBJ2-1; TCRdb lists TRBD1, though no DNA is available to test this call. Germline CDR1 SNHLY, CDR2 FYNNEI. The length of the CDR3 is 15 residues. The CDR3: CASSGNPGPYNEQFF.

The chain carries TRBV12-3 or TRBV12-4 and TRBJ1-6. The CDR3 sequence is 13 residues long. CDR3 residues: CASSPDWRSPLHF.

This chain uses TRBV29-1 with TRBJ2-7; lacking DNA, the TRBD2 call made by TCRdb goes unchecked. This CDR3 spans 14 amino acids. CDR1 is SQVTM and CDR2 is ANQGSEA in the germline V gene. CDR3 protein: CSVVEGFPSYEQYF.

The gene calls are TRBV27 and TRBJ2-4; TCRdb picks TRBD1, but there is no DNA to check that call. This CDR3 is built from 17 residues. Germline V CDR1 and CDR2: MNHEY, SMNVEV (reference sequence). The CDR3: CASSPNIDRGRSNIQYF.

The rearrangement joins TRBV5-5 to TRBJ1-2; TCRdb's assignment of TRBD1 cannot be checked, as there is no DNA. There are 15 residues in the CDR3. Germline CDR1 SGHKS, CDR2 YYEKEE (reference sequence). The CDR3 protein is CASSGTGVSTYGYTF.

This rearrangement joins TRBV19 to TRBJ2-6; the TCRdb call, TRBD1, lacks DNA for checking. In germline, CDR1 is LNHDA, CDR2 SQIVND (reference sequence). The CDR3 is 16 amino acids. CDR3 protein: CASRQGRSSGANVLTF.

This rearrangement joins TRBV29-1 to TRBJ2-3; TCRdb names TRBD2, which stays unverified in the absence of DNA. Germline V lookup: CDR1 SQVTM, CDR2 ANQGSEA. The CDR3 length is 13 residues. The CDR3 region is CSVPSASTDTQYF.

The V gene is TRBV29-1, the J gene TRBJ1-1. This CDR3 has 13 residues. The germline V gene has CDR1 SQVTM and CDR2 ANQGSEA. CDR3 loop: CSAGHLTGTEAFF.

This chain joins TRBV5-1 and TRBJ2-1; TCRdb's D call of TRBD1 is untestable without DNA. The CDR3 has 13 amino acids. The germline CDR1 and CDR2 sequences are SGHRS and YFSETQ. The CDR3 sequence is CASSLVGGNEQFF.

The gene calls are TRBV12-3 or TRBV12-4 and TRBJ2-3; as DNA is missing, the TRBD2 call by TCRdb cannot be tested. The CDR3 contains 15 residues. CDR3: CASSEGSRGTDTQYF.

This chain links TRBV6-1 with TRBJ2-5; TCRdb's assignment of TRBD2 cannot be checked, as there is no DNA. This CDR3 comprises 14 residues. Germline V CDR1 and CDR2: MNHNS, SASEGT. CDR3 loop: CASSAGLLKETQYF.

The chain recombines TRBV19 with TRBJ2-3; the D call from TCRdb, TRBD1, cannot be confirmed without DNA. Germline CDR1 LNHDA, CDR2 SQIVND (reference sequence). CDR3 length equals 13 residues. This CDR3 reads CASSTRTPNTQYF.